This T cell receptor (beta chain) stems from a study of blood T cell repertoires in COVID-19. Study summary: PBMCs, B-cell-depleted T cells, or T cells were the source of the cDNA or gDNA that made up the material.

Here immunoSEQ multiplex PCR was the method, and the copy in TCRdb shows in-frame clones only, minus some. The table shows around 360,000 clones, with about 90% occurring only once. Germline CDR1 reads SGHAT; CDR2 reads FQNNGV. The germline V and J ends were trimmed by 4 bases and 1 base, with 16 bases remaining between them. This CDR3 has 17 amino acids. The V gene is TRBV11-2, the J gene TRBJ2-2; maybe TRBD2 (6 bases). Sequenced material: PBMCs or T cells enriched from blood (not recorded which). The clonotype comes from a woman aged 25-40 years who had recovered from COVID-19. The CDR3 DNA follows: TGTGCCAGCAGCTCCCGGTTAATAGCGGAGAACACCGGGGAGCTGTTTTTT. This sequence encodes CASSSRLIAENTGELFF.